A selection of T cell receptor beta chains follows, all from one sample in a study of cytomegalovirus exposure and HLA in healthy donors. TCRdb's table, derived via immunoSEQ multiplex PCR, lists solely in-frame clones and lacks some. The sample consists of a few hundred thousand clones, roughly 80% of them appearing once. Sample: PBMCs. Receptors were obtained from a man in his forties in good health and CMV-seronegative. The CDR3 runs from the conserved cysteine through the conserved F or W. The order of the fields is D gene, J gene, clone size, V gene, CDR3 protein, CDR3 DNA. A D gene is named only where the DNA matches it firmly. Rows give clone size only sometimes, using once, few, many, or a class for an expanded clone.

TRBD1	TRBJ1-1	.	TRBV18	CASSPGQGGTEAFF	TGTGCCAGCTCACCGGGACAGGGAGGCACTGAAGCTTTCTTT
.	TRBJ1-5	.	TRBV23-1	CASSPPPTAGPYSNQPQHF	TGCGCCAGCAGTCCTCCCCCAACTGCGGGGCCTTATAGCAATCAGCCCCAGCATTTT
.	TRBJ1-6	.	TRBV7-9	CASSRSGSPPHF	TGTGCCAGCAGTCGTTCCGGTTCACCCCCCCACTTT
.	TRBJ2-7	.	TRBV5-1	CASSEDGLYEQYF	TGCGCCAGCAGCGAGGACGGACTATACGAGCAGTACTTC
.	TRBJ1-5	.	TRBV5-6	CASSLQGSQPQHF	TGTGCCAGCAGTTTACAGGGTAGTCAGCCCCAGCATTTT
TRBD2	TRBJ2-7	.	TRBV28	CASSSGLAGVREQYF	TGTGCCAGCAGTTCCGGACTAGCGGGAGTGAGAGAGCAGTACTTC
TRBD1	TRBJ2-1	.	TRBV2	CASTLGQGARNEQFF	TGTGCCAGCACCCTTGGACAGGGGGCCCGAAATGAGCAGTTCTTC
.	TRBJ1-1	.	TRBV7-2	CASSLRINTEAFF	TGTGCCAGCAGCCTCAGAATTAACACTGAAGCTTTCTTT
TRBD1	TRBJ1-3	.	TRBV7-2	CASSGGPGTASGNTIYF	TGTGCCAGCAGTGGGGGCCCCGGGACAGCCTCTGGAAACACCATATATTTT
TRBD1	TRBJ2-5	.	TRBV4-3	CASSQETGTGQETQYF	TGCGCCAGCAGCCAAGAGACGGGGACAGGACAAGAGACCCAGTACTTC
.	TRBJ2-5	.	TRBV5-4	CASSFPSVQEAQYF	TGTGCCAGCAGCTTCCCTAGCGTGCAAGAGGCCCAGTACTTC
TRBD2	TRBJ2-7	.	TRBV10-3	CAISDASGSYEQYF	TGTGCCATCAGTGACGCTAGCGGCTCCTACGAGCAGTACTTC
.	TRBJ1-5	.	TRBV28	CASSPGVYSNQPQHF	TGTGCCAGCAGTCCCGGGGTATATAGCAATCAGCCCCAGCATTTT
.	TRBJ2-1	.	TRBV5-1	CASSSGTAFNEQFF	TGCGCCAGCAGCTCCGGGACTGCCTTCAATGAGCAGTTCTTC
.	TRBJ2-7	.	TRBV11-2	CASSPGGAYEQYF	TGTGCCAGCAGCCCCGGAGGGGCGTACGAGCAGTACTTC
.	TRBJ2-5	.	TRBV7-9	CASSFGGPETQYF	TGTGCCAGCAGCTTCGGGGGGCCGGAGACCCAGTACTTC
.	TRBJ1-1	few	TRBV18	CASSPPGNTEAFF	TGTGCCAGCTCACCGCCCGGGAACACTGAAGCTTTCTTT
TRBD1	TRBJ2-7	.	TRBV4-1	CASSLKGTGGSYEQYF	TGCGCCAGCAGCCTTAAAGGCACAGGGGGGTCCTACGAGCAGTACTTC
.	TRBJ1-4	.	TRBV28	CASRTGTHNEKLFF	TGTGCCAGCAGAACCGGGACACACAATGAAAAACTGTTTTTT
.	TRBJ1-1	.	TRBV19	CASQFATEAFF	TGTGCCAGCCAGTTTGCCACTGAAGCTTTCTTT
TRBD2	TRBJ2-7	.	TRBV10-3	CAVLAGEVFEQYF	TGTGCCGTATTAGCGGGAGAGGTATTCGAGCAGTACTTC
.	TRBJ1-3	.	TRBV19	CASSIEGRGPGNTIYF	TGTGCCAGTAGTATAGAAGGAAGGGGCCCAGGAAACACCATATATTTT
TRBD1	TRBJ2-1	.	TRBV5-4	CASTQGDGEQFF	TGTGCCAGCACCCAGGGGGACGGTGAGCAGTTCTTC
.	TRBJ2-1	.	TRBV5-4	CASSSYRESRGRFF	TGTGCCAGCAGCTCGTACCGTGAGTCCCGGGGTCGGTTCTTC
.	TRBJ1-2	.	TRBV5-4	CASSFQGLYGYTF	TGTGCCAGCAGCTTTCAGGGGCTCTATGGCTACACCTTC
.	TRBJ2-7	.	TRBV4-3	CASSQDRWAQSYEQYF	TGCGCCAGCAGCCAAGATCGGTGGGCTCAATCCTACGAGCAGTACTTC
.	TRBJ2-1	few	TRBV19	CASSISRGGEQFF	TGTGCCAGTAGTATATCGCGAGGGGGTGAGCAGTTCTTC